These T cell receptor beta chains were read from a single sample in a study of identical twins. TCRdb called the 5' RACE reads again in MiXCR, with one record for every CDR3 protein. This table has around 650,000 distinct CDR3 sequences, around 7.5% appearing once. These same records also appear under a second study, on yellow fever vaccine responses in identical twins.

The sequencing input was PBMCs. The receptors stem from a woman in her late teens or twenties in good health. Each CDR3 is given with its conserved first and last residue. The order of the fields is J gene, D gene, clone size, V gene, CDR3 protein, CDR3 DNA. The D gene is left open where the match is weak. Expanded clones are given a class, and other clones once, few, many or no size at all.

J: TRBJ2-5
D: NA
size: NA
V: TRBV6-5
CDR3: CASSYEGGDGETQYF
DNA: TGTGCCAGCAGTTACGAGGGGGGCGATGGGGAGACCCAGTACTTC

J: TRBJ2-1
D: TRBD1
size: many
V: TRBV5-6
CDR3: CASSLRTGGLEEQFF
DNA: TGTGCCAGCAGCTTGAGGACAGGGGGGTTGGAAGAGCAGTTCTTC

J: TRBJ1-1
D: NA
size: few
V: TRBV19
CDR3: CASSTNGQTQAFF
DNA: TGTGCCAGTAGTACCAACGGACAGACCCAAGCTTTCTTT

J: TRBJ2-3
D: NA
size: few
V: TRBV28
CDR3: CASSLLPSPTLYF
DNA: TGTGCCAGCAGTTTACTCCCCTCCCCGACGCTGTATTTT

J: TRBJ2-3
D: NA
size: many
V: TRBV5-1
CDR3: CASKGGWNTDTQYF
DNA: TGCGCCAGTAAAGGGGGTTGGAACACAGATACGCAGTATTTT

J: TRBJ2-7
D: NA
size: NA
V: TRBV12-3/TRBV12-4
CDR3: CASSLFGSYEQYF
DNA: TGTGCCAGCAGTTTATTCGGCTCCTACGAGCAGTACTTC

J: TRBJ1-1
D: NA
size: many
V: TRBV12-3/TRBV12-4
CDR3: CASSPPTGKANTEAFF
DNA: TGTGCCAGCAGTCCCCCCACAGGGAAAGCGAACACTGAAGCTTTCTTT

J: TRBJ2-2
D: NA
size: few
V: TRBV20-1
CDR3: CSANERYNGELFF
DNA: TGCAGTGCTAACGAGAGATACAACGGGGAGCTGTTTTTT

J: TRBJ2-1
D: NA
size: many
V: TRBV10-3
CDR3: CAISESVGGYNEQFF
DNA: TGTGCCATCAGTGAGTCGGTGGGGGGCTACAATGAGCAGTTCTTC

J: TRBJ2-5
D: NA
size: many
V: TRBV4-1
CDR3: CASSQDRIQETQYF
DNA: TGCGCCAGCAGCCAAGATCGCATCCAAGAGACCCAGTACTTC

J: TRBJ2-3
D: TRBD2
size: many
V: TRBV28
CDR3: CASSPLREGTDTQYF
DNA: TGTGCCAGCAGTCCCCTACGGGAGGGGACAGATACGCAGTATTTT

J: TRBJ2-5
D: TRBD1
size: NA
V: TRBV28
CDR3: CASSLLRDRGETQYF
DNA: TGTGCCAGCAGTTTACTCCGGGACAGGGGAGAGACCCAGTACTTC

J: TRBJ2-1
D: NA
size: few
V: TRBV7-9
CDR3: CASPGSNEQFF
DNA: TGTGCCAGCCCAGGGAGCAATGAGCAGTTCTTC

J: TRBJ2-3
D: TRBD2
size: many
V: TRBV10-3
CDR3: CAISEPGLAGDTQYF
DNA: TGTGCCATCAGTGAGCCTGGACTAGCGGGAGATACGCAGTATTTT

J: TRBJ2-7
D: TRBD1
size: NA
V: TRBV7-2
CDR3: CASSRDSWDGEQYF
DNA: TGTGCCAGCAGCCGGGACAGTTGGGATGGGGAGCAGTACTTC

J: TRBJ2-1
D: NA
size: many
V: TRBV12-3/TRBV12-4
CDR3: CASSLTSPYNEQFF
DNA: TGTGCCAGCAGTTTAACTAGTCCCTACAATGAGCAGTTCTTC

J: TRBJ2-7
D: TRBD1
size: few
V: TRBV6-1
CDR3: CASSSLDGTGGREQYF
DNA: TGTGCCAGCAGTAGTTTAGACGGGACAGGGGGCCGCGAGCAGTACTTC

J: TRBJ2-2
D: NA
size: NA
V: TRBV2
CDR3: CASSERPRAGELFF
DNA: TGTGCCAGCAGTGAAAGGCCTCGCGCCGGGGAGCTGTTTTTT

J: TRBJ2-7
D: TRBD1
size: NA
V: TRBV7-9
CDR3: CASSLITGGRTYEQYF
DNA: TGTGCCAGCAGCTTAATCACAGGGGGTCGAACCTACGAGCAGTACTTC

J: TRBJ2-4
D: TRBD2
size: NA
V: TRBV4-1
CDR3: CASSPGLAGGQAKNIQYF
DNA: TGCGCCAGCAGCCCGGGACTAGCGGGGGGGCAAGCCAAAAACATTCAGTACTTC

J: TRBJ2-3
D: NA
size: many
V: TRBV20-1
CDR3: CSARWADTQYF
DNA: TGCAGTGCTCGGTGGGCAGATACGCAGTATTTT

J: TRBJ2-1
D: TRBD1
size: few
V: TRBV6-5
CDR3: CASSYSFAQGVNEQFF
DNA: TGTGCCAGCAGTTACTCGTTCGCACAGGGGGTCAATGAGCAGTTCTTC

J: TRBJ1-3
D: NA
size: few
V: TRBV12-3/TRBV12-4
CDR3: CASSFLTQGNTIYF
DNA: TGTGCCAGCAGTTTTCTCACCCAGGGAAACACCATATATTTT

J: TRBJ2-5
D: NA
size: many
V: TRBV24-1
CDR3: CATSDNGQNQETQYF
DNA: TGTGCCACCAGTGATAACGGACAGAACCAAGAGACCCAGTACTTC

J: TRBJ2-7
D: NA
size: many
V: TRBV12-3/TRBV12-4
CDR3: CASSLNWDFDF
DNA: TGTGCCAGCAGTTTAAATTGGGACTTCGACTTC

J: TRBJ2-5
D: NA
size: many
V: TRBV5-1
CDR3: CASSQDSKETQYF
DNA: TGCGCCAGCAGTCAGGACAGTAAAGAGACCCAGTACTTC

J: TRBJ2-7
D: NA
size: few
V: TRBV7-6
CDR3: CASSPLGGLGYEQYF
DNA: TGTGCCAGCAGCCCCTTGGGGGGTCTTGGCTACGAGCAGTACTTC

J: TRBJ2-1
D: NA
size: NA
V: TRBV3-1
CDR3: CASSHIGDEQFF
DNA: TGTGCCAGCAGCCATATCGGGGATGAGCAGTTCTTC

J: TRBJ1-6
D: TRBD1
size: NA
V: TRBV4-1
CDR3: CASSRGTVDNSPLHF
DNA: TGCGCCAGCAGCCGAGGGACAGTGGATAATTCACCCCTCCACTTT

J: TRBJ2-2
D: NA
size: few
V: TRBV29-1
CDR3: CSVRTAPGELFF
DNA: TGCAGCGTCCGGACAGCCCCCGGGGAGCTGTTTTTT

J: TRBJ2-5
D: NA
size: many
V: TRBV27
CDR3: CASSDLRTQYF
DNA: TGTGCCAGCAGTGATCTGAGGACCCAGTACTTC

J: TRBJ2-4
D: NA
size: many
V: TRBV28
CDR3: CASSFLRGQGNIQYF
DNA: TGTGCCAGCAGTTTCTTGCGAGGGCAGGGAAACATTCAGTACTTC

J: TRBJ2-1
D: TRBD2
size: many
V: TRBV20-1
CDR3: CSARGLAAYNEQFF
DNA: TGCAGTGCTAGAGGACTAGCGGCCTACAATGAGCAGTTCTTC

J: TRBJ2-5
D: NA
size: NA
V: TRBV15
CDR3: CATSRDPEMRGETQYF
DNA: TGTGCCACCAGCAGAGATCCTGAGATGAGGGGAGAGACCCAGTACTTC

J: TRBJ2-3
D: NA
size: few
V: TRBV29-1
CDR3: CSAGEAAQYF
DNA: TGCAGCGCTGGGGAAGCGGCGCAGTATTTT

J: TRBJ2-7
D: TRBD2
size: many
V: TRBV4-2
CDR3: CASSQDSSGSTYEQYF
DNA: TGTGCCAGCAGCCAAGATAGCAGCGGGAGTACTTACGAGCAGTACTTC

J: TRBJ2-5
D: TRBD1
size: many
V: TRBV28
CDR3: CASSLRDRVRETQYF
DNA: TGTGCCAGCAGTTTACGGGACAGGGTTCGGGAGACCCAGTACTTC

J: TRBJ2-1
D: NA
size: NA
V: TRBV3-1
CDR3: CASSQVSQIDNEQFF
DNA: TGTGCCAGCAGCCAAGTTTCACAAATTGACAATGAGCAGTTCTTC

J: TRBJ2-1
D: TRBD2
size: few
V: TRBV11-1
CDR3: CASSRGVLVGGAYNEQFF
DNA: TGTGCCAGCAGCCGGGGGGTCTTAGTCGGTGGGGCCTACAATGAGCAGTTCTTC

J: TRBJ1-5
D: NA
size: few
V: TRBV12-3/TRBV12-4
CDR3: CASRRTPDPNQPQHF
DNA: TGTGCCAGCAGACGAACACCGGACCCCAATCAGCCCCAGCATTTT

J: TRBJ1-1
D: NA
size: NA
V: TRBV9
CDR3: CASSGRPDTEAFF
DNA: TGTGCCAGCAGCGGGCGCCCCGACACTGAAGCTTTCTTT

J: TRBJ1-6
D: TRBD1
size: NA
V: TRBV20-1
CDR3: CSASRQGLNSPLHF
DNA: TGCAGTGCTTCTCGACAGGGTCTTAATTCACCCCTCCACTTT

J: TRBJ2-1
D: TRBD2
size: NA
V: TRBV5-1
CDR3: CASSLASGRAVEQFF
DNA: TGCGCCAGCAGCTTGGCTAGCGGGAGGGCCGTCGAGCAGTTCTTC

J: TRBJ1-1
D: NA
size: NA
V: TRBV5-1
CDR3: CASSLAGIGTEAFF
DNA: TGCGCCAGCAGCCTCGCCGGGATTGGGACTGAAGCTTTCTTT

J: TRBJ2-2
D: NA
size: NA
V: TRBV14
CDR3: CASSYLGRNIGELFF
DNA: TGTGCCAGCAGCTACTTAGGGCGGAACATAGGGGAGCTGTTTTTT

J: TRBJ2-1
D: TRBD2
size: few
V: TRBV11-2
CDR3: CASSPDLLADEQFF
DNA: TGTGCCAGCAGCCCAGACCTCCTAGCGGATGAGCAGTTCTTC

J: TRBJ2-2
D: TRBD2
size: once
V: TRBV14
CDR3: CASSRLAGAFIAGELFF
DNA: TGTGCCAGCAGCCGACTAGCGGGAGCCTTCATTGCCGGGGAGCTGTTTTTT

J: TRBJ2-3
D: TRBD2
size: few
V: TRBV5-1
CDR3: CASSLSTSGVTDTQYF
DNA: TGCGCCAGCAGCTTAAGCACTAGCGGGGTTACAGATACGCAGTATTTT

J: TRBJ1-2
D: NA
size: many
V: TRBV12-3/TRBV12-4
CDR3: CASSLRGAQGRPTF
DNA: TGTGCCAGCAGTTTAAGGGGAGCGCAGGGACGCCCCACCTTC

J: TRBJ2-7
D: TRBD2
size: few
V: TRBV20-1
CDR3: CSARGGLAGPSSYEQYF
DNA: TGCAGTGCTAGGGGGGGACTAGCGGGACCGAGCTCCTACGAGCAGTACTTC

J: TRBJ2-4
D: NA
size: few
V: TRBV29-1
CDR3: CSAPGPRMQNIQYF
DNA: TGCAGCGCCCCGGGGCCCCGGATGCAAAACATTCAGTACTTC

J: TRBJ1-1
D: NA
size: NA
V: TRBV12-3/TRBV12-4
CDR3: CASSRTGLRTEAFF
DNA: TGTGCCAGCAGTAGAACAGGGCTTCGGACTGAAGCTTTCTTT

J: TRBJ1-1
D: NA
size: many
V: TRBV5-1
CDR3: CASSLADGLEAFF
DNA: TGCGCCAGCAGCTTGGCGGACGGTCTTGAAGCTTTCTTT

J: TRBJ2-7
D: TRBD1
size: many
V: TRBV5-1
CDR3: CASSLGNPRDRSTYEQYF
DNA: TGCGCCAGCAGCTTGGGCAATCCCCGGGACAGGTCTACCTACGAGCAGTACTTC

J: TRBJ2-6
D: TRBD1
size: NA
V: TRBV15
CDR3: CATSRDLGTGVSAF
DNA: TGTGCCACCAGCAGAGATTTGGGGACAGGGGTTTCGGCTTTC

J: TRBJ2-7
D: TRBD2
size: NA
V: TRBV2
CDR3: CACSRLPTSGRARTYEQYF
DNA: TGTGCCTGCAGTCGACTCCCTACTAGCGGGAGGGCTAGGACCTACGAGCAGTACTTC

J: TRBJ1-1
D: TRBD1
size: NA
V: TRBV29-1
CDR3: CSVGVDRGGTEAFF
DNA: TGCAGCGTGGGGGTGGACAGGGGTGGGACTGAAGCTTTCTTT

J: TRBJ1-6
D: NA
size: few
V: TRBV9
CDR3: CASSVREETYNSPLHF
DNA: TGTGCCAGCAGCGTTCGGGAGGAAACCTATAATTCACCCCTCCACTTT

J: TRBJ1-1
D: TRBD1
size: few
V: TRBV12-3/TRBV12-4
CDR3: CASSLETGPFERFF
DNA: TGTGCCAGCAGTTTAGAGACAGGGCCTTTTGAACGGTTCTTT